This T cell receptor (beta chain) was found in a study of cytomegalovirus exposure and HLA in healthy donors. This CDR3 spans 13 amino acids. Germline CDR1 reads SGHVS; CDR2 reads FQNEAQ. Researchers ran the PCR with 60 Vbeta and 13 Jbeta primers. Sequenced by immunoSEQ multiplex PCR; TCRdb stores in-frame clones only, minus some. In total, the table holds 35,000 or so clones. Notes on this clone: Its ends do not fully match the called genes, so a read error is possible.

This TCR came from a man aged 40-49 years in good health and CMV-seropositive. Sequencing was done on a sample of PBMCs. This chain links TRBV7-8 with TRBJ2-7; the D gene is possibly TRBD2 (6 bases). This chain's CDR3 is CASSREGTPKHYF. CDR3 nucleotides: TGTGCCAGCAGCCGTGAGGGGACTCCAAAGCATTACTTC.